The source of this TCR beta chain is a study of T cells after yellow fever vaccination. TCRdb recomputed calls from the 5' RACE reads with MiXCR, one row per CDR3 protein. The sample records approximately 330,000 distinct CDR3 sequences, approximately 13% being singletons. CDR1 is SNHLY and CDR2 is FYNNEI in the germline V gene. The V gene end was trimmed by 5 bases and the J gene end by 4 bases; junction bases not matched to a gene: 3. The CDR3 is made up of 14 amino acids. The sequence was collected from a man in his late teens or twenties who received the YFV17D yellow fever vaccine. This material consisted of CD4+ T cells sorted from PBMCs, taken 15 days after the yellow fever booster vaccination. The chain is built from TRBV2 and TRBJ2-7, with TRBD2 identical over 12 bases. The CDR3 here is CASSWTSGDYEQYF. The CDR3 nucleotides read TGTGCCAGCAGTTGGACTAGCGGGGATTACGAGCAGTACTTC.